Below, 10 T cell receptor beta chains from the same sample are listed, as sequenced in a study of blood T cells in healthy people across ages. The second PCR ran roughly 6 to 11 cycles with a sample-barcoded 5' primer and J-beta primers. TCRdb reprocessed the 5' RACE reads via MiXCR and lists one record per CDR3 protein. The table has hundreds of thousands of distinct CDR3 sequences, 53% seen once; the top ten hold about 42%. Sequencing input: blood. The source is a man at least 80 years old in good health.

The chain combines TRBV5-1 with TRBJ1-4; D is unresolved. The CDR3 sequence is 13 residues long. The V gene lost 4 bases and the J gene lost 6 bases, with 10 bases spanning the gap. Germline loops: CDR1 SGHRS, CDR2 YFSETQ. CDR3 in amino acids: CASSPRTDEKLFF. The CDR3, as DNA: TGCGCCAGCAGCCCTAGGACGGATGAAAAACTGTTTTTT.

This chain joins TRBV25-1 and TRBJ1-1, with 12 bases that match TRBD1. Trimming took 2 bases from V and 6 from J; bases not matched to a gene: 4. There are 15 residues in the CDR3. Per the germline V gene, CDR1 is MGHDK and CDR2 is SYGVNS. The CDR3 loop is CASSEPGQGASEAFF. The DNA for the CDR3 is TGTGCCAGCAGTGAACCGGGACAGGGGGCTTCTGAAGCTTTCTTT.

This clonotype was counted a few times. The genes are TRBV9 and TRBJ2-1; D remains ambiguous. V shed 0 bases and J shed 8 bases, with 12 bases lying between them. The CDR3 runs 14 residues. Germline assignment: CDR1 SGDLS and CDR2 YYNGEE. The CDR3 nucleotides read TGTGCCAGCAGCGTAGAAGACGCGATGGATGAGCAGTTCTTC. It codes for CASSVEDAMDEQFF.

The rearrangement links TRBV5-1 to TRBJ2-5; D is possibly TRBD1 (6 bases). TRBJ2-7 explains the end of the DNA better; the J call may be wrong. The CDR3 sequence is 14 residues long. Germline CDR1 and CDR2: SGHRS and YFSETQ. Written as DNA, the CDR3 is TGCGCCAGCAGTCCAGGGGCAGGGAGCCGCGAGCAGTACTTC. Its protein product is CASSPGAGSREQYF.

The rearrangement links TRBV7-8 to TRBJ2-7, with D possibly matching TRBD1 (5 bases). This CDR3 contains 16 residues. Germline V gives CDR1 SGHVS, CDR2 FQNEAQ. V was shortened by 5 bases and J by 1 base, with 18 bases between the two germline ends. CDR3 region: CASSLIRQLPSYEQYF. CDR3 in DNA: TGTGCCAGCAGCCTAATTCGACAGCTCCCTTCCTACGAGCAGTACTTC.

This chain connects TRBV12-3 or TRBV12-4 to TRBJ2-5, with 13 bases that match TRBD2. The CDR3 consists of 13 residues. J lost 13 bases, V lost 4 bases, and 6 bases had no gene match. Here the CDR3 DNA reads TGTGCCAGCAGTTCCCAGACTAGCGGGAGGATGTACTTC. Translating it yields CASSSQTSGRMYF.

The CDR3 DNA reads TGTGCCAGCAAGGAGAGTCCGCAGATCAATGAGCAGTTCTTC. It codes for CASKESPQINEQFF. The V call is TRBV6-1, the J call TRBJ2-1; D is undetermined. Between the trimmed V and J ends, which lost 7 bases and 6 bases, there was a span of 16 bases. Germline V gene lookup returns CDR1 MNHNS and CDR2 SASEGT. There are 14 residues in the CDR3.

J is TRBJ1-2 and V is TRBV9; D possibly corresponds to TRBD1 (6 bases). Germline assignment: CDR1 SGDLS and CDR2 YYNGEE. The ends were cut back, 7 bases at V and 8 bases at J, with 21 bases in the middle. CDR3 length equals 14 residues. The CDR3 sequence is CASGLSTGLGGYTF. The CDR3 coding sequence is TGTGCCAGCGGCCTCTCGACAGGCCTCGGGGGCTACACCTTC.

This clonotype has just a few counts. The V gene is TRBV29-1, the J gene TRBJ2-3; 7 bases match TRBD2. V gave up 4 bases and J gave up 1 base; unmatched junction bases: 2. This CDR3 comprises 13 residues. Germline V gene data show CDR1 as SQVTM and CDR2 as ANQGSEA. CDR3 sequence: CSVGAGGTDTQYF. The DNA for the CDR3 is TGCAGCGTTGGGGCGGGAGGCACAGATACGCAGTATTTT.

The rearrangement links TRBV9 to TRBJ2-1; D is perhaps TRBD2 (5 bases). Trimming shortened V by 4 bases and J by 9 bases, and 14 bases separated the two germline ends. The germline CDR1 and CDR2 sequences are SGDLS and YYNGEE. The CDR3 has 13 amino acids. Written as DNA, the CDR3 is TGTGCCAGCAGCCAACATGAGGCGGGTGAGCAGTTCTTC. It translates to CASSQHEAGEQFF.